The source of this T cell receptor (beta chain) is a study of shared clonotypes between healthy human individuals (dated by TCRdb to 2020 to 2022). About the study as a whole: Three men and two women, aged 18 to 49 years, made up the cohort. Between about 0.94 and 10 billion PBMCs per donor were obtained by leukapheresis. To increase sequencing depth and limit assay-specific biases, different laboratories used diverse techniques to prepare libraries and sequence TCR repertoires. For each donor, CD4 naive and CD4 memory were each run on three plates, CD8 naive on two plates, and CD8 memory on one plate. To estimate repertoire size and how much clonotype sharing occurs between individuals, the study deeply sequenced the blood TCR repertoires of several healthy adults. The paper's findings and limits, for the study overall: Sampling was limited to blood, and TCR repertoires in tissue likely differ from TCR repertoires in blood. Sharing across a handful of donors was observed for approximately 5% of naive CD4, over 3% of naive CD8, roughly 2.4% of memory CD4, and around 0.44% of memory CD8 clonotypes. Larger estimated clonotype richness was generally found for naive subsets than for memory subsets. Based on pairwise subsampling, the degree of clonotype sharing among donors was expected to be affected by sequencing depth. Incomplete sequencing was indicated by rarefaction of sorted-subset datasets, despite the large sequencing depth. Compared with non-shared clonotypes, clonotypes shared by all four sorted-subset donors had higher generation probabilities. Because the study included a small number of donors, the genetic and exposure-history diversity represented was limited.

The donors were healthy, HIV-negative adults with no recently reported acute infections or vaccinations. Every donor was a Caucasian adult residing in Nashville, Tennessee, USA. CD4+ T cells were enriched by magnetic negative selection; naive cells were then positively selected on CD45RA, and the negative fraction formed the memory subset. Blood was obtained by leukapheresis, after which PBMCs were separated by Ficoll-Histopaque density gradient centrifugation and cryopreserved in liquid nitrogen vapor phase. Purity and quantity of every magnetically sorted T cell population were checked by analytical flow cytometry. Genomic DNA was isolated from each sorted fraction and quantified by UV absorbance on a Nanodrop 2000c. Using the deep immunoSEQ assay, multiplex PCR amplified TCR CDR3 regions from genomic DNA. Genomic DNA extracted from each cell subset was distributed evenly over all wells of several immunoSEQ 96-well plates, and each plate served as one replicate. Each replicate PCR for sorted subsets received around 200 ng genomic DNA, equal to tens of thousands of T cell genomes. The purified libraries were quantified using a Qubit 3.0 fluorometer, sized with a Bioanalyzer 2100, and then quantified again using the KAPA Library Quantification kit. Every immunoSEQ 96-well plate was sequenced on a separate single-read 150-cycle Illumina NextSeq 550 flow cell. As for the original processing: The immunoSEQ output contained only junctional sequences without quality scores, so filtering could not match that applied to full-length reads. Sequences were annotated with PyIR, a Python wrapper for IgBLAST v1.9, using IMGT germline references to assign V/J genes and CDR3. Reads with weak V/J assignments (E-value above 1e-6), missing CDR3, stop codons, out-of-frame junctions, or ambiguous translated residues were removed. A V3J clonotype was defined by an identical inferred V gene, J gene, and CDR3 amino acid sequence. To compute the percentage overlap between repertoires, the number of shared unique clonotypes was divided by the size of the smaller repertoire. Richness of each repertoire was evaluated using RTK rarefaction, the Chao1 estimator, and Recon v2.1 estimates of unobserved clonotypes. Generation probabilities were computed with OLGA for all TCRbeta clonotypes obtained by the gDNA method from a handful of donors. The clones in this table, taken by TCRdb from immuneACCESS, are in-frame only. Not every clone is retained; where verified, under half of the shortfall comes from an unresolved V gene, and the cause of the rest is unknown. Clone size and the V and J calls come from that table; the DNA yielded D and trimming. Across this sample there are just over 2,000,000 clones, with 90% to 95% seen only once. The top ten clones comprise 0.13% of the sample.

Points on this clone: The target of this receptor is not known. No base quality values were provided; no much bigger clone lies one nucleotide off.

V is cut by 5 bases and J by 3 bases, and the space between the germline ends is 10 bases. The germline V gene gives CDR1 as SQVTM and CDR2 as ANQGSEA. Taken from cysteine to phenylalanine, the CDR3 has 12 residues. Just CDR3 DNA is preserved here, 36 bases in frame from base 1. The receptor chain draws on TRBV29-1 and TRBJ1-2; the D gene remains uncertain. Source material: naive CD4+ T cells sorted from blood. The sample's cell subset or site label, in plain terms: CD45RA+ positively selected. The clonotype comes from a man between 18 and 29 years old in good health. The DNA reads TGCAGCGTTCGGCCAGTCGACTATGGCTACACCTTC. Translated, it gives CSVRPVDYGYTF.